A single sample gave rise to the 20 T cell receptor beta chains below, sequenced in a study of cytomegalovirus exposure and HLA in healthy donors. Both 60 Vbeta primers and 13 Jbeta primers went into the PCR. Sequenced by immunoSEQ multiplex PCR; TCRdb stores in-frame clones only, minus some. The sample yields roughly 100,000 clones, approximately 86% seen once. Material for sequencing was PBMCs. These receptors came from a man between 18 and 35 years old in good health and CMV-seronegative.

The chain carries TRBV7-8 and TRBJ2-7; 9 nucleotides match TRBD2. Germline V lookup: CDR1 SGHVS, CDR2 FQNEAQ. The V segment lost 1 base and the J segment 4 bases; nucleotides outside the gene matches: 2. The CDR3 consists of 14 residues. CDR3 coding DNA: TGTGCCAGCAGCTTAGGCGGGAGGGGGTACGAGCAGTACTTC. This sequence encodes CASSLGGRGYEQYF. The variable domain in full, completed from reference TRBV7-8 and TRBJ2-7, reads GAGVSQSPRYKVAKRGQDVALRCDPISGHVSLFWYQQALGQGPEFLTYFQNEAQLDKSGLPSDRFFAERPEGSVSTLKIQRTQQEDSAVYLCASSLGGRGYEQYFGPGTRLTVT.

This chain links TRBV19 with TRBJ2-7; 10 bases align to TRBD2. The V gene end was trimmed by 6 bases and the J gene end by 1 base; junction bases not matched to a gene: 6. Germline values: CDR1 LNHDA, CDR2 SQIVND (reference sequence). This CDR3 has 15 amino acids. The CDR3 region is CASRLLAGESYEQYF. The CDR3 region has the DNA TGTGCCAGTAGGCTTCTAGCGGGAGAGTCCTACGAGCAGTACTTC.

This sequence joins TRBV11-3 and TRBJ2-5; D gene unclear. V was clipped by 0 bases and J by 1 base, with 9 bases between them. Germline-derived CDR1 and CDR2 are SGHNT and YENEEA. CDR3 length: 15 amino acids. The CDR3 region has the DNA TGTGCCAGCAGCTTAGAGTACAGACCCCAAGAGACCCAGTACTTC. As protein: CASSLEYRPQETQYF. Full variable domain (rest looked up from reference TRBV11-3 and TRBJ2-5): EAGVVQSPRYKIIEKKQPVAFWCNPISGHNTLYWYLQNLGQGPELLIRYENEEAVDDSQLPKDRFSAERLKGVDSTLKIQPAELGDSAVYLCASSLEYRPQETQYFGPGTRLLVL.

CDR3 sequence reads: CASSLMGGGVTEAFF. The CDR3 nucleotides are TGTGCCAGCAGCTTAATGGGGGGAGGGGTCACTGAAGCTTTCTTT. The rearrangement joins TRBV5-4 to TRBJ1-1; tentative D call: TRBD1 (5 bases). The CDR3 consists of 15 residues. Germline loops: CDR1 SGHNT, CDR2 YYREEE (reference sequence). V lost 2 bases to trimming and J lost 4 bases, with 15 bases between them.

The V and J genes are TRBV30 and TRBJ1-2; D is ambiguous. The V and J ends lost 4 bases and 3 bases respectively, with 12 bases between them. CDR1 is GTSNPN, CDR2 SVGIG, per germline (reference sequence). The CDR3 contains 13 residues. The CDR3 nucleotides are TGTGCCTGGACATTGACCGGGGACTATGGCTACACCTTC. This codes for CAWTLTGDYGYTF.

This rearrangement joins TRBV28 to TRBJ2-5; 10 nucleotides agree with TRBD2. The junction had 13 bases not matched to a gene; V was cut back by 7 bases and J by 5 bases. Germline values: CDR1 MDHEN, CDR2 SYDVKM. The CDR3 runs 16 residues. In nucleotides, the CDR3 is TGTGCCAGCACAACCCCTAGCGGGAGTAGGGGGGAGACCCAGTACTTC. Amino acid sequence: CASTTPSGSRGETQYF.

The chain couples TRBV6-6 to TRBJ1-2; 9 bases are shared with TRBD1. In germline, CDR1 is MNHNY, CDR2 SVGAGI (reference sequence). Trimming took 5 bases from V and 7 from J; bases not matched to a gene: 5. This CDR3 region has 13 residues. CDR3 coding DNA: TGTGCCAGCAGTCCTACAGGGGGCGTTGGCTACACCTTC. Translating gives CASSPTGGVGYTF.

The V and J genes are TRBV7-2 and TRBJ2-2; D unresolved. Germline CDR1 SGHTA, CDR2 FQGNSA. The V end lost 5 bases, the J end lost 1 base, and 5 bases lay between the germline ends. CDR3 length: 13 residues. The CDR3 is CASSPMNTGELFF. In DNA, the CDR3 is TGTGCCAGCAGCCCCATGAACACCGGGGAGCTGTTTTTT.

The chain links TRBV7-9 to TRBJ2-5; 12 bases match TRBD2. The germline gives CDR1 SEHNR, CDR2 FQNEAQ (reference sequence). This CDR3 contains 16 residues. The V and J ends lost 5 bases and 4 bases, in that order; junction bases with no gene match: 8. The CDR3 DNA reads as TGTGCCAGCAGCCCGCGCGGACTAGCGGGAACAGAGACCCAGTACTTC. Its protein is CASSPRGLAGTETQYF. Based on the CDR3 plus reference TRBV7-9 and TRBJ2-5, the full variable domain is DTGVSQNPRHKITKRGQNVTFRCDPISEHNRLYWYRQTLGQGPEFLTYFQNEAQLEKSRLLSDRFSAERPKGSFSTLEIQRTEQGDSAMYLCASSPRGLAGTETQYFGPGTRLLVL.

Only a few counts were recorded for this clone. A junction boundary mismatches the germline segment, possibly from a read error. The chain has TRBV5-1 and TRBJ1-3, with 10 bases aligning to TRBD1. The CDR3 totals 17 residues. Per the germline V gene, CDR1 is SGHRS and CDR2 is YFSETQ. In DNA, the CDR3 is TGCGCCAGCAGCTTCGCCGGGACAGGGGCCCTTGGAAACACCATGTATTTT. Its protein product is CASSFAGTGALGNTMYF.

This clone appeared a single time. The V and J genes are TRBV7-6 and TRBJ1-5; the D is unclear. The CDR3 extends over 13 amino acids. Trimming removed 1 base at V and 5 bases at J, with 6 bases between. The germline V gene encodes CDR1 SGHVS and CDR2 FNYEAQ. The CDR3 DNA reads as TGTGCCAGCAGCTTAGGTGGAGATCAGCCCCAGCATTTT. Amino acid sequence: CASSLGGDQPQHF.

The chain uses TRBV2 and TRBJ2-5; D is unresolved. Judging by the DNA end, TRBJ2-7 fits better; the J call may be wrong. Germline CDR1 and CDR2: SNHLY and FYNNEI. The CDR3 runs to 13 residues. The CDR3 loop reads CASRPFVEHEQYF. CDR3 sequence (DNA): TGTGCCAGCAGACCCTTTGTTGAGCACGAGCAGTACTTC.

The gene calls are TRBV30 and TRBJ1-1; D gene uncertain. Germline V gives CDR1 GTSNPN, CDR2 SVGIG (reference sequence). Trimming removed 3 bases at V and 5 bases at J, with 16 bases between. The CDR3 loop spans 14 amino acids. CDR3 nucleotide sequence: TGTGCCTGGAGGGAGGACGGTCCCGGGACTGAAGCTTTCTTT. It is translated as CAWREDGPGTEAFF.

V usage is TRBV11-3 and J usage is TRBJ2-7, with TRBD1 matching over 8 bases. Germline CDR1 SGHNT, CDR2 YENEEA. Trimming took 8 bases from V and 0 from J; bases not matched to a gene: 3. This CDR3 contains 13 residues. CDR3 coding DNA: TGTGCCAGCGGCGACAGGGGCTCCTACGAGCAGTACTTC. The encoded protein is CASGDRGSYEQYF.

This rearrangement joins TRBV27 to TRBJ2-7; TRBD1 agrees at 7 bases. Trimming cost V 6 bases and J 0 bases; bases outside gene matches: 26. CDR3 size: 21 residues. The germline V gene encodes CDR1 MNHEY and CDR2 SMNVEV (reference sequence). The CDR3 reads CASSLRRGQARGTLSSYEQYF. CDR3 nucleotide sequence: TGTGCCAGCAGCCTGAGAAGGGGGCAGGCTAGAGGGACGCTGAGCTCCTACGAGCAGTACTTC.

This clone was picked up one time. The gene calls are TRBV2 and TRBJ2-7; 14 positions match TRBD2. This CDR3 spans 15 amino acids. CDR1 is SNHLY and CDR2 is FYNNEI in the germline V gene. V lost 5 bases and J lost 2; bases outside the gene matches: 2. CDR3: CASSPGLAGAYEQYF. The CDR3 DNA reads as TGTGCCAGCAGTCCGGGACTAGCGGGGGCCTACGAGCAGTACTTC.

This clone was picked up one time. The J gene is TRBJ2-1, the V gene TRBV7-3; 8 nucleotides agree with TRBD2. The CDR3 has 15 amino acids. Trimming cost V 3 bases and J 4 bases; bases outside gene matches: 5. In germline, CDR1 is SGHTA, CDR2 FQGTGA. The CDR3 nucleotides read TGTGCCAGCAGCTTGCCAAGCGGGAGTTACAATGAGCAGTTCTTC. Translated, it gives CASSLPSGSYNEQFF.

This clone appeared once. The genes are TRBV15 and TRBJ1-3; no reliable D call. The CDR3 loop spans 16 amino acids. Germline values: CDR1 LNHNV, CDR2 YYDKDF (reference sequence). Trimming left V 4 bases short and J 0 bases short, with 13 bases between. CDR3 in amino acids: CATSIGGRVSGNTIYF. The CDR3 region has the DNA TGTGCCACCAGCATAGGAGGGAGAGTCTCTGGAAACACCATATATTTT.

V gene TRBV7-2 combines with J gene TRBJ2-7; TRBD2 agrees at 7 bases. J lost 3 bases, V lost 4 bases, and 12 bases had no gene match. The CDR3 is 16 amino acids. Germline V gene lookup returns CDR1 SGHTA and CDR2 FQGNSA. This CDR3 is CASSSARLASDYEQYF. DNA for the CDR3: TGTGCCAGCAGCTCGGCGAGACTAGCAAGCGACTACGAGCAGTACTTC.

As regards this clone: The same CDR3 can be traced to other DNA sequences in this sample. The chain couples TRBV30 to TRBJ2-5; no clear D gene. The better agreement between TRBJ2-7 and the DNA end casts doubt on the J call. Germline CDR1 and CDR2: GTSNPN and SVGIG (reference sequence). The CDR3 length is 11 residues. The CDR3 region has the DNA TGTGCCTGGAGTGTACTGTACGAGCAGTACTTC. It is translated as CAWSVLYEQYF.